A single sample is the source of the 6 T cell receptor beta chains below, sequenced in a study of CD8+CD57+ T cells in acquired aplastic anemia. TCR beta VDJ and CDR3 profiling used genomic DNA as template. TCRdb redid the calling of the reads with MiXCR, one entry per CDR3 protein. The data contain roughly 220,000 distinct CDR3 sequences, 65% of them seen just once; the ten biggest clones take up roughly 64%. Flow cytometry had shown expanded CD8+CD57+ cells in the patients chosen for sequencing. Sequencing was carried out using sorted CD4+, CD8+, or CD8+CD57+ T cells (not recorded which) from PBMCs. These receptor sequences come from a human donor with aplastic anemia.

The chain is built from TRBV10-3 and TRBJ1-5, with D tentatively TRBD1 (5 bases). Germline-derived CDR1 and CDR2 are ENHRY and SYGVKD. The CDR3 is 15 residues long. Trimming cost V 3 bases and J 4 bases, with 13 bases left between them. The CDR3 region has the DNA TGTGCCATCAGTGACGCTTCAGGGAGGAATCAGCCCCAGCATTTT. Translated, it gives CAISDASGRNQPQHF.

This clonotype has a handful of counts. This chain connects TRBV7-2 to TRBJ1-5, with TRBD1 as a possible D gene (6 bases). The CDR3 is made up of 14 amino acids. V was pared by 3 bases and J by 5 bases, with 11 bases between. Germline lookup yields CDR1 SGHTA and CDR2 FQGNSA. The CDR3 region is CASSFRGSDQPQHF. CDR3 nucleotide sequence: TGTGCCAGCAGCTTCAGGGGATCCGATCAGCCCCAGCATTTT.

The chain carries TRBV7-9 and TRBJ2-1; either TRBD1 or TRBD2 may fit D (5 bases each). The CDR3 spans 20 residues. Germline V lookup: CDR1 SEHNR, CDR2 FQNEAQ (reference sequence). V was pared by 3 bases and J by 9 bases, with 33 bases between. The CDR3 is CASSFWRDRDLSPNWSEQFF. In DNA, the CDR3 is TGTGCCAGCAGCTTTTGGCGAGACCGGGACCTCTCCCCCAACTGGAGTGAGCAGTTCTTC.

Only one count was recorded for this clonotype. J is TRBJ2-7 and V is TRBV6-1; no reliable D call. This CDR3 has 15 residues. V lost 2 bases to trimming and J lost 1 base, with 12 bases between them. CDR1 is MNHNS and CDR2 is SASEGT in the germline V gene. The CDR3 loop is CASSEFGLRSYEQYF. The CDR3 bases are TGTGCCAGCAGTGAATTCGGTCTCAGATCCTACGAGCAGTACTTC.

This chain uses TRBV24-1 with TRBJ2-3; perhaps TRBD1 as D (6 bases). The CDR3 contains 15 residues. Germline CDR1 KGHDR, CDR2 SFDVKD. Trimming shortened V by 6 bases and J by 5 bases, and 17 bases separated the two germline ends. The CDR3 reads CATSHRDIKKDTQYF. In DNA form, the CDR3 reads TGTGCCACCAGTCACCGGGACATCAAAAAAGATACGCAGTATTTT.

The rearrangement joins TRBV10-3 to TRBJ2-2; possibly TRBD1 or TRBD2 for D (7 bases each). The CDR3 consists of 15 residues. Trimming took 4 bases from V and 6 from J, leaving 15 bases between them. In germline, CDR1 is ENHRY, CDR2 SYGVKD. This CDR3 is CAISGRQGGAGELFF. As DNA, the CDR3 is TGTGCCATCAGTGGGAGACAGGGAGGGGCCGGGGAGCTGTTTTTT.